One sample yielded the 21 T cell receptor beta chains listed below, sequenced in a study of blood T cell repertoires in COVID-19. TCRdb's table, derived via immunoSEQ multiplex PCR, lists solely in-frame clones and lacks some. The repertoire holds 200,000 to 250,000 clones, with around 84% as singletons. The sequenced sample was peripheral blood. The receptors derive from a woman aged 80 or over with active or convalescent COVID-19.

The V and J genes are TRBV28 and TRBJ2-5, with 8 positions matching TRBD2. The CDR3 spans 16 residues. With V trimmed by 6 bases and J by 5 bases, 14 bases remained unmatched. The V gene's germline CDR1 is MDHEN and CDR2 SYDVKM. CDR3 nucleotide sequence: TGTGCCAGCAGCCCCCCGTTCGGGAGGGCTCAGGAGACCCAGTACTTC. Its translation: CASSPPFGRAQETQYF. The full variable domain, completed using reference TRBV28 and TRBJ2-5, is DVKVTQSSRYLVKRTGEKVFLECVQDMDHENMFWYRQDPGLGLRLIYFSYDVKMKEKGDIPEGYSVSREKKERFSLILESASTNQTSMYLCASSPPFGRAQETQYFGPGTRLLVL.

The gene calls are TRBV3-1 (or the pseudogene TRBV3-2) and TRBJ2-5, with TRBD2 as a possible D gene (7 bases). The CDR3 length is 16 residues. Germline CDR1 reads LGHDT; CDR2 reads YNNKEL (reference sequence). The germline V and J ends were trimmed by 4 bases and 0 bases, with 15 bases remaining between them. CDR3 loop: CASSLRGQGYQETQYF. The CDR3, as DNA: TGTGCCAGCAGCCTGCGGGGGCAGGGCTACCAAGAGACCCAGTACTTC.

V usage is TRBV7-3 and J usage is TRBJ2-2; 9 bases map to TRBD2. The CDR3 spans 16 residues. The V segment lost 0 bases and the J segment 6 bases; nucleotides outside the gene matches: 5. Germline lookup yields CDR1 SGHTA and CDR2 FQGTGA. The CDR3 DNA reads as TGTGCCAGCAGCTTAACTAGCGGGGGCCAGCCCGGGGAGCTGTTTTTT. Its translation is CASSLTSGGQPGELFF.

The J gene is TRBJ2-2, the V gene TRBV6-1; D remains ambiguous. Trimming removed 1 base at V and 0 bases at J, with 9 bases between. This CDR3 region has 16 residues. The germline V gene encodes CDR1 MNHNS and CDR2 SASEGT. The CDR3 sequence is CASSEDTVANTGELFF. In DNA, the CDR3 is TGTGCCAGCAGTGAAGACACAGTCGCGAACACCGGGGAGCTGTTTTTT.

This clone was seen a handful of times. V gene TRBV6-6 combines with J gene TRBJ1-2; TRBD1 aligns across 11 bases. This CDR3 has 17 amino acids. With 5 bases clipped from V and 8 bases from J, the junction kept 16 bases outside the gene matches. CDR1 and CDR2 (germline): MNHNY, SVGAGI (reference sequence). The CDR3 coding sequence is TGTGCCAGCAGTCGCGAGACCGGGACAGGGGGATATCGAGGCTACACCTTC. As protein: CASSRETGTGGYRGYTF.

The chain links TRBV18 to TRBJ2-5; possible D gene TRBD1, 5 bases. Germline V gives CDR1 KGHSH, CDR2 LQKENI. Between the trimmed V and J ends, which lost 1 base and 2 bases, there was a span of 11 bases. CDR3 length: 15 amino acids. The CDR3 loop reads CASSPLRGEQETQYF. The CDR3 bases are TGTGCCAGCTCACCACTTAGGGGTGAACAAGAGACCCAGTACTTC.

This clone was observed once. V gene TRBV5-1 combines with J gene TRBJ2-3, with D maybe TRBD2 (6 bases). CDR3 length: 11 amino acids. Trimming removed 6 bases from V and 5 bases from J, with 7 bases in between. Germline CDR1 is SGHRS and CDR2 is YFSETQ. CDR3 bases: TGCGCCAGCATGGGGGGAGATACGCAGTATTTT. This encodes CASMGGDTQYF.

The V and J genes are TRBV6-5 and TRBJ2-1; 11 positions agree with TRBD2. The CDR3 loop spans 14 amino acids. From germline, CDR1 is MNHEY and CDR2 SVGAGI. J lost 14 bases, V lost 7 bases, and 13 bases had no gene match. CDR3: CASNPGGSGRAKFF. The DNA of the CDR3 is TGTGCCAGCAATCCTGGGGGTAGCGGGAGGGCGAAGTTCTTC.

The CDR3 DNA reads as TGTGCCAGCAGTGACCCTGGGAGGGAGGGGTCCTATGGCTACACCTTC. Protein sequence: CASSDPGREGSYGYTF. The chain joins TRBV25-1 to TRBJ1-2; D might be TRBD1 (5 bases). V shed 3 bases and J shed 4 bases, with 18 bases lying between them. CDR3 size: 16 residues. Germline V gene lookup returns CDR1 MGHDK and CDR2 SYGVNS.

The CDR3 DNA sequence: TGTGCCAGCTCAGTGGGACAGGGAGGCACAGATACGCAGTATTTT. Its protein product is CASSVGQGGTDTQYF. V is TRBV18 and J is TRBJ2-3; 9 bases line up with TRBD1. Germline V gene sequence: CDR1 KGHSH, CDR2 LQKENI. The CDR3 totals 15 residues. The V and J ends lost 5 bases and 1 base, in that order; junction bases with no gene match: 4.

The chain is built from TRBV21-1 and TRBJ2-3; whether TRBD2, the table's D call, matches the DNA was not checked. TRBV21-1 is listed as a pseudogene. CDR3 length: 18 residues. The CDR3 DNA sequence: TGTGCCAGCAGCCCCGCGGCGGGCGGGGGGGCGGGCACAGATACGCAGTATTTT. It codes for CASSPAAGGGAGTDTQYF.

The V and J genes are TRBV3-1 (or the pseudogene TRBV3-2) and TRBJ2-6; no reliable D call. Deletions cut 4 bases from V and 4 bases from J, with 5 bases between. There are 13 residues in the CDR3. The germline V gene encodes CDR1 LGHDT and CDR2 YNNKEL (reference sequence). The CDR3 loop reads CASSLKGANVLTF. The DNA of the CDR3 is TGTGCCAGCAGCCTCAAAGGGGCCAACGTCCTGACTTTC.

The chain recombines TRBV28 with TRBJ1-1; 8 bases line up with TRBD1. V shed 5 bases, J shed 5 bases, and the junction held 7 bases outside the gene matches. The CDR3 extends over 14 amino acids. Germline V gene lookup returns CDR1 MDHEN and CDR2 SYDVKM. The CDR3 DNA follows: TGTGCCAGCAGTACCGACAGGGGTCGGACTGAAGCTTTCTTT. This encodes CASSTDRGRTEAFF.

The chain is built from TRBV5-1 and TRBJ2-7; 15 nucleotides agree with TRBD2. Trimming at V came to 7 bases and at J to 7 bases, leaving 3 bases not matched to a gene. This CDR3 spans 13 amino acids. Germline assignment: CDR1 SGHRS and CDR2 YFSETQ. The CDR3 sequence is CASRTSGRGEQYF. The CDR3 bases are TGCGCCAGCCGGACTAGCGGGAGGGGGGAGCAGTACTTC.

The chain combines TRBV28 with TRBJ2-6; no reliable D call. Germline CDR1 reads MDHEN; CDR2 reads SYDVKM. V was clipped by 2 bases and J by 1 base, with 12 bases between them. This CDR3 is 17 amino acids long. The CDR3 here is CASSLDQVGSGANVLTF. CDR3 bases: TGTGCCAGCAGTTTAGACCAGGTTGGGTCTGGGGCCAACGTCCTGACTTTC.

The CDR3 DNA follows: TGCGCCAGCAGCTTGGCTGCGGGAATCTCCTACGAGCAGTACTTC. Its protein product is CASSLAAGISYEQYF. The chain is built from TRBV5-1 and TRBJ2-7; a possible D gene is TRBD2 (6 bases). Germline lookup yields CDR1 SGHRS and CDR2 YFSETQ. The CDR3 is made up of 15 amino acids. V was shortened by 0 bases and J by 0 bases, with 10 bases between the two germline ends.

In this sample, this clone turned up once. V gene TRBV6-5 combines with J gene TRBJ1-1; TRBD1 agrees at 7 bases. The CDR3 sequence is 15 residues long. From germline, CDR1 is MNHEY and CDR2 SVGAGI. V was pared by 2 bases and J by 4 bases, with 7 bases of the junction left unmatched. CDR3: CASSYQPTGITEAFF. The CDR3 DNA reads as TGTGCCAGCAGTTACCAACCGACAGGGATCACTGAAGCTTTCTTT.

The chain links TRBV6-2 or TRBV6-3 to TRBJ2-7; TRBD2 is a possible D gene (6 bases). V was shortened by 4 bases and J by 0 bases, with 16 bases between the two germline ends. This CDR3 has 16 residues. Germline values: CDR1 MNHEY, CDR2 SVGEGT. The CDR3, as DNA: TGTGCCAGCAGTTGGGTTCTGACTAGTCCCTCCTACGAGCAGTACTTC. Its translation: CASSWVLTSPSYEQYF.

This chain links TRBV7-8 with TRBJ1-1; D not resolved. Germline assignment: CDR1 SGHVS and CDR2 FQNEAQ. This CDR3 contains 13 residues. The V end lost 1 base, the J end lost 2 bases, and 5 bases lay between the germline ends. The CDR3 sequence: CASSLDRNTEAFF. Written as DNA, the CDR3 is TGTGCCAGCAGCTTAGACAGAAACACTGAAGCTTTCTTT.

This clone was recorded only once. The chain recombines TRBV5-1 with TRBJ2-3, with D perhaps TRBD1 (6 bases). The CDR3 runs to 14 residues. Trimming took off 1 base at V and 3 bases at J, with 9 bases between the two ends. Germline V gene lookup returns CDR1 SGHRS and CDR2 YFSETQ. This CDR3 is CASSLMQGTDTQYF. The CDR3 region has the DNA TGCGCCAGCAGCTTGATGCAGGGGACAGATACGCAGTATTTT.

The chain couples TRBV5-6 to TRBJ1-2; D might be TRBD1 (5 bases). Germline V CDR1 and CDR2: SGHDT, YYEEEE. This CDR3 region has 14 residues. V lost 4 bases, J lost 6 bases, and 16 bases lay in between. CDR3 residues: CASSQNYGADGYTF. Here the CDR3 DNA reads TGTGCCAGCAGCCAAAATTATGGGGCGGATGGCTACACCTTC.